Reported below is one T cell receptor (beta chain). This specimen belongs to a study of shared clonotypes between healthy human individuals. The method was immunoSEQ multiplex PCR; TCRdb's version includes in-frame clones alone and lacks a portion of them. This sample carries under 1,900,000 clones, roughly 98.5% of them seen once, and the ten largest clones take around 0.33%. The CDR3 length is 15 residues. Germline V gene data show CDR1 as SGHVS and CDR2 as FNYEAQ. V shed 1 base and J shed 2 bases, with 12 bases lying between them. Sequencing was performed on naive CD4+ T cells sorted from blood. Specified subset: CD45RA+ positively selected. V gene TRBV7-6 combines with J gene TRBJ2-7; tentative D call: TRBD1 (6 bases). This receptor was taken from a young man in good health. The CDR3 DNA reads as TGTGCCAGCAGCTTAGTGGACAGTAACCCCTACGAGCAGTACTTC. Residues: CASSLVDSNPYEQYF. Combining the CDR3 with reference TRBV7-6 and TRBJ2-7 gives the whole variable domain GAGVSQSPRYKVTKRGQDVALRCDPISGHVSLYWYRQALGQGPEFLTYFNYEAQQDKSGLPNDRFSAERPEGSISTLTIQRTEQRDSAMYRCASSLVDSNPYEQYFGPGTRLTVT.